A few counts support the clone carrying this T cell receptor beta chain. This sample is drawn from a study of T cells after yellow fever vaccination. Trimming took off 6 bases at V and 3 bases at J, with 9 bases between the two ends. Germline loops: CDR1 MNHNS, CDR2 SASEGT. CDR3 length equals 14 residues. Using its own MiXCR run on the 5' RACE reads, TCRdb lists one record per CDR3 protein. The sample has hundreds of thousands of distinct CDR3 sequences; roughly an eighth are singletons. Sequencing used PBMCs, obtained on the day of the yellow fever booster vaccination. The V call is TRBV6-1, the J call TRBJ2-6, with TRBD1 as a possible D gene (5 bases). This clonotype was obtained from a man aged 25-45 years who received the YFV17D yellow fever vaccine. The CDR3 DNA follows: TGTGCCAGCAGCCAGGGTTATGGGGCCAACGTCCTGACTTTC. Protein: CASSQGYGANVLTF.